This T cell receptor beta chain comes out of a study of T cell responses to AZD1222 COVID-19 vaccine. Overall study findings and caveats: Spike-specific TCR depth and breadth grew after two AZD1222 doses. The donors showed a predominance of white British ancestry and of females, with possible underestimation of clonal diversity.

As concerns this clone: Its antigen remains unknown.

This CDR3 spans 11 amino acids. CDR1 MDHEN and CDR2 SYDVKM come from the germline V gene. V lost 8 bases and J lost 7, with 12 bases in between. The method was immunoSEQ multiplex PCR; TCRdb's version includes in-frame clones alone and lacks a portion of them. The sample yields roughly 130,000 clones, 91% seen once. The TCR comes from an adult who received the MenACWY meningococcal vaccine as a control. The chain is built from TRBV28 and TRBJ2-7, with TRBD2 as a possible D gene (5 bases). The sample was peripheral blood, taken 28 days after the second dose of the MenACWY control vaccine. DNA for the CDR3: TGTGCCAGCCTAGGGAGAGGTGAGCAGTACTTC. It is translated as CASLGRGEQYF.